This T cell receptor beta chain was sequenced during a study of OX40 agonist ivuxolimab in advanced cancers. Study summary: Mean age approximately 59 years, range about 20 to 90; approximately 83% male. Earlier treatment with anti-PD-1, anti-PD-L1 or anti-CTLA-4 was permitted, and over 35% had received some.

Germline CDR1 SEHNR, CDR2 FQNEAQ (reference sequence). The CDR3 loop spans 14 amino acids. V lost 7 bases, J lost 3 bases, and 9 bases stayed unmatched. About this clone: Its antigen is not known.

Findings of the study overall: Near-lowest levels of clonal expansion characterized partial responders at 0.1-3.0 mg/kg.

Assay used: immunoSEQ multiplex PCR; TCRdb lists only in-frame clones, some missing. The sample carries 65,000 to 95,000 clones, approximately 92% recorded once. Sequences were derived from CD4+ or CD8+ T cells sorted from blood, sampled in a trial of the OX40 agonist ivuxolimab. The clonotype comes from an adult with an advanced solid tumor such as melanoma, head and neck, liver or kidney cancer. The chain carries TRBV7-9 and TRBJ2-7; TRBD2 matches 7 bases. Written as DNA, the CDR3 is TGTGCCAGCAAGCCAAGCGGGGAAGGCTACGAGCAGTACTTC. Residues: CASKPSGEGYEQYF.